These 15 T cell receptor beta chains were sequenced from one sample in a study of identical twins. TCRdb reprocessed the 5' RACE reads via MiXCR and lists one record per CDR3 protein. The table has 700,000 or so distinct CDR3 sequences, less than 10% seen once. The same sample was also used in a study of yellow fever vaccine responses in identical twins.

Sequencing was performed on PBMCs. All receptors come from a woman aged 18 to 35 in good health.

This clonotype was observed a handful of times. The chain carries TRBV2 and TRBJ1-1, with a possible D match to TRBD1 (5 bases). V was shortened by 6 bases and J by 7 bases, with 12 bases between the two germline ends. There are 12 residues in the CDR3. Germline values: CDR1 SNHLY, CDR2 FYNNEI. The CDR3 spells CASSKGINEAFF. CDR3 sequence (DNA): TGTGCCAGCAGCAAGGGGATCAATGAAGCTTTCTTT.

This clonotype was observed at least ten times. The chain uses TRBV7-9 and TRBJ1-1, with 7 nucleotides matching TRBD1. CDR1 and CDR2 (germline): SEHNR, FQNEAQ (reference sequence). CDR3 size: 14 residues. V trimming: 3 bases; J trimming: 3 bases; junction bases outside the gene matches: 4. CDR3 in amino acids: CASSFQGEYTEAFF. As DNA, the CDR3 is TGTGCCAGCAGCTTCCAGGGGGAGTACACTGAAGCTTTCTTT.

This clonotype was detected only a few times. The CDR3, as DNA: TGTGCCAGCAGTAAAGGGACAGCCTACGAGCAGTACTTC. Translated, it gives CASSKGTAYEQYF. The genes are TRBV6-1 and TRBJ2-7; TRBD1 matches at 7 bases. The CDR3 consists of 13 residues. V lost 5 bases to trimming and J lost 2 bases; unmatched junction nucleotides: 3. Per the germline V gene, CDR1 is MNHNS and CDR2 is SASEGT.

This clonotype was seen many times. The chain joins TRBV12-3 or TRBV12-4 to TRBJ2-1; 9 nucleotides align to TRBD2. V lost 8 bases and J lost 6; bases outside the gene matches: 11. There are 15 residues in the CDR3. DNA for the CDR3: TGTGCCAGCCAAACCTGGACTAGCGTCAGCAATGAGCAGTTCTTC. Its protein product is CASQTWTSVSNEQFF.

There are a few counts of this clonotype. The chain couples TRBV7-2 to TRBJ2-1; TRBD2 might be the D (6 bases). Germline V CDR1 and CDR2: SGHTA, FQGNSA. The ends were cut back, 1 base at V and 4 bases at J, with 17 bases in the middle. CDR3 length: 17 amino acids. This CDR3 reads CASSLGYRRGGYNEQFF. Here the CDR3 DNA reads TGTGCCAGCAGCTTAGGGTATAGGCGGGGCGGTTACAATGAGCAGTTCTTC.

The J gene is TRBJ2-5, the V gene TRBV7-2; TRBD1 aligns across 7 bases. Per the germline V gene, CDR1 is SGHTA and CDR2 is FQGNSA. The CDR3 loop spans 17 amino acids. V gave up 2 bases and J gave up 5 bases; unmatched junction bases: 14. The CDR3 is CASSLRASGGWVETQYF. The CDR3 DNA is TGTGCCAGCAGCTTAAGGGCTTCAGGGGGATGGGTGGAGACCCAGTACTTC.

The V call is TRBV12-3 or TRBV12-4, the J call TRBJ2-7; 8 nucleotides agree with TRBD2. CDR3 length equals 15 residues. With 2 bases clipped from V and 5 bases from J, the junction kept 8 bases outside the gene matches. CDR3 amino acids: CASSLNGRAGDEQYF. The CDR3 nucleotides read TGTGCCAGCAGTTTAAACGGGAGGGCCGGGGACGAGCAGTACTTC.

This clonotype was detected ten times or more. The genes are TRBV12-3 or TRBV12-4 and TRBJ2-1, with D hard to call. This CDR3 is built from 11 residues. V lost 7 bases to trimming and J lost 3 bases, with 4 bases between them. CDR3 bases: TGTGCCAGCAAAGTCTACAATGAGCAGTTCTTC. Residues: CASKVYNEQFF.

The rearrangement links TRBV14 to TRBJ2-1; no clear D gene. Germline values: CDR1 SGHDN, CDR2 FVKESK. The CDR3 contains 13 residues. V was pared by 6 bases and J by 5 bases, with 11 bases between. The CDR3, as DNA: TGTGCCAGCAGGTCCCCCCCGCACAATGAGCAGTTCTTC. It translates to CASRSPPHNEQFF. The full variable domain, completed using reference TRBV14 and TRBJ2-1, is EAGVTQFPSHSVIEKGQTVTLRCDPISGHDNLYWYRRVMGKEIKFLLHFVKESKQDESGMPNNRFLAERTGGTYSTLKVQPAELEDSGVYFCASRSPPHNEQFFGPGTRLTVL.

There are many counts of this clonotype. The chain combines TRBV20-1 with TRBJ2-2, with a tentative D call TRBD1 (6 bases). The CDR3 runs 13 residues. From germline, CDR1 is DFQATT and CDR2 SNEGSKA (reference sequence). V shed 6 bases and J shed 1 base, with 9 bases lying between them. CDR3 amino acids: CSARGWNTGELFF. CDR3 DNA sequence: TGCAGTGCCAGGGGATGGAACACCGGGGAGCTGTTTTTT.

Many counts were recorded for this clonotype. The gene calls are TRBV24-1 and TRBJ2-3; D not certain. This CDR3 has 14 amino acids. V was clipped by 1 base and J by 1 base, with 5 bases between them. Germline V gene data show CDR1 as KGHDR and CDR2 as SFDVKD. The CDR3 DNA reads TGTGCCACCAGTGATTTTCCCCGCACAGATACGCAGTATTTT. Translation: CATSDFPRTDTQYF.

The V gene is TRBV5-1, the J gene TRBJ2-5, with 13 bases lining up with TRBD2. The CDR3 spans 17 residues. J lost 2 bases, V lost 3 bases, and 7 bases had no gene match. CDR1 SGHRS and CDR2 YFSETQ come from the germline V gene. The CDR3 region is CASSSNPGLAGQETQYF. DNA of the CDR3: TGCGCCAGCAGCTCCAACCCGGGACTAGCGGGGCAAGAGACCCAGTACTTC.

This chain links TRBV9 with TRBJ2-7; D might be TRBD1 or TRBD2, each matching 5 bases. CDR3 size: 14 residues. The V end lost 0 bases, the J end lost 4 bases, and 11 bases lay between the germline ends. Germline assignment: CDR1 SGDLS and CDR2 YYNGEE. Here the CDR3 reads CASSVGGPIYEQYF. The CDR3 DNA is TGTGCCAGCAGCGTAGGGGGACCGATTTACGAGCAGTACTTC. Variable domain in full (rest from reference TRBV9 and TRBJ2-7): DSGVTQTPKHLITATGQRVTLRCSPRSGDLSVYWYQQSLDQGLQFLIQYYNGEERAKGNILERFSAQQFPDLHSELNLSSLELGDSALYFCASSVGGPIYEQYFGPGTRLTVT.

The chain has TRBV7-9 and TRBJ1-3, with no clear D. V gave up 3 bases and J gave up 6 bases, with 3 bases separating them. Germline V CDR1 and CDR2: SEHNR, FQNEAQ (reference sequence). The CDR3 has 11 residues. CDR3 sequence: CASSFENTIYF. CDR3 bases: TGTGCCAGCAGCTTCGAAAACACCATATATTTT.

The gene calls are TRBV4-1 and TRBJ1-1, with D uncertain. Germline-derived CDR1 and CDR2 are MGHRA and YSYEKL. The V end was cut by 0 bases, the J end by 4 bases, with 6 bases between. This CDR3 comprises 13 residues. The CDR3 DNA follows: TGCGCCAGCAGCCAAGAGAGGGTCACTGAAGCTTTCTTT. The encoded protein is CASSQERVTEAFF.